The entry below gives a single T cell receptor (beta chain) sequence along with its context. The antigen is unknown. CDR3 length equals 14 residues. Germline CDR1 and CDR2: MDHEN and SYDVKM. These data originate in a study of CXCR3-negative and CXCR3-positive naive CD8 T cells. Study-wide points: Much lower diversity was found in memory CD8+ cells, while both naive subsets had comparably high diversity. Compared with CXCR3-negative naive cells, CXCR3-positive naive cells showed more hydrophobic TRB CDR3s. TRBV-TRBJ usage was similar across naive CXCR3 subsets but distinct in memory cells.

Carrying UMI labels, the TRB cDNA libraries were prepared through 5' RACE. TCRdb re-called the 5' RACE reads; one entry per CDR3 protein, DNA not given. In total, the table holds tens of thousands of distinct CDR3 sequences. The V gene is TRBV28, the J gene TRBJ2-5; TCRdb returns TRBD1, unconfirmable since there is no DNA. This receptor was identified in a human donor in good health. Some clones in this sample may be carry-over from other donors' samples. The sequenced material came from naive CXCR3+ CD8+ T cells from blood. Subset denoted: CD45RO-CCR7+CD27+CD95- naive CD8+ T cells expressing CXCR3 (TNR3+). CDR3 in amino acids: CASSLAGEGETQYF.